The 14 T cell receptor beta chains listed next were all sequenced from one sample in a study of T cell responses to AZD1222 COVID-19 vaccine. TCRdb's table, derived via immunoSEQ multiplex PCR, lists solely in-frame clones and lacks some. The sample holds over 85,000 clones, almost 90% seen once. The material sequenced was peripheral blood, taken 28 days after the second AZD1222 dose. The receptors derive from an adult who received the AZD1222 COVID-19 vaccine.

The V gene is TRBV20-1, the J gene TRBJ1-5, with D hard to call. CDR1 is DFQATT and CDR2 is SNEGSKA in the germline V gene (reference sequence). The length of the CDR3 is 16 residues. V was pared by 3 bases and J by 4 bases, with 19 bases between. This CDR3 reads CSASRRRLGPNQPQHF. The CDR3 region has the DNA TGCAGTGCTAGTAGGCGCCGGTTGGGCCCAAATCAGCCCCAGCATTTT.

The chain links TRBV6-5 to TRBJ2-3; no reliable D call. V was trimmed by 5 bases and J by 5 bases, leaving 5 bases between them. CDR1 and CDR2 (germline): MNHEY, SVGAGI. This CDR3 comprises 11 residues. The CDR3 region has the DNA TGTGCCAGCAGTCAACAAGATACGCAGTATTTT. Amino acids: CASSQQDTQYF.

The J gene is TRBJ2-1, the V gene TRBV6-4; D ambiguous. CDR3 length equals 13 residues. Trimming removed 2 bases from V and 4 bases from J, with 6 bases in between. Germline V gene sequence: CDR1 MRHNA, CDR2 SNTAGT. The CDR3: CASSDGMYNEQFF. The CDR3 bases are TGTGCCAGCAGTGACGGGATGTACAATGAGCAGTTCTTC.

The rearrangement uses TRBV19 and TRBJ2-7; 8 bases are shared with TRBD2. The CDR3 sequence is 14 residues long. V was clipped by 6 bases and J by 2 bases; unmatched bases: 6. From germline, CDR1 is LNHDA and CDR2 SQIVND (reference sequence). The CDR3 nucleotides read TGTGCCAGTAGGGGGACTAGAGAACCCTACGAGCAGTACTTC. Protein product: CASRGTREPYEQYF.

This clone was counted a single time. This specimen includes other DNA sequences encoding the same CDR3. This chain links TRBV3-1 (or the pseudogene TRBV3-2) with TRBJ1-1, with D possibly TRBD1 on 5 matching bases. V lost 1 base and J lost 5, with 5 bases in between. In germline, CDR1 is LGHDT, CDR2 YNNKEL (reference sequence). There are 12 residues in the CDR3. DNA of the CDR3: TGTGCCAGCAGCCAAGGGGGGACTGAAGCTTTCTTT. Protein sequence: CASSQGGTEAFF.

This clone was seen only once. The CDR3 nucleotides read TGTGCCAGCAGCCAGCCCCCACTAGCGGGAATGAACGAGCAGTACTTC. Translation: CASSQPPLAGMNEQYF. The chain is built from TRBV5-4 and TRBJ2-7, with TRBD2 matching 10 bases. The germline CDR1 and CDR2 sequences are SGHNT and YYREEE (reference sequence). CDR3 size: 16 residues. Germline trimming cut 4 bases from V and 5 bases from J; bases unmatched to any gene: 12.

This chain connects TRBV7-9 to TRBJ2-7, with D possibly matching TRBD2 (6 bases). With 5 bases removed from V and 2 bases from J, the gap between germline ends came to 13 bases. Germline V CDR1 and CDR2: SEHNR, FQNEAQ (reference sequence). The length of the CDR3 is 14 residues. The CDR3 nucleotides read TGTGCCAGCAGCCCTGGCGGGAAACCCTACGAGCAGTACTTC. Amino acid sequence: CASSPGGKPYEQYF.

The chain couples TRBV5-1 to TRBJ1-5; D gene unclear. Germline values: CDR1 SGHRS, CDR2 YFSETQ. Trimming removed 1 base from V and 7 bases from J, with 12 bases in between. The CDR3 length is 14 residues. The CDR3 coding sequence is TGCGCCAGCAGCTTGAACGGGCCGGAGCAGCCCCAGCATTTT. This translates into CASSLNGPEQPQHF.

The chain links TRBV7-8 to TRBJ2-3; TRBD2 matches 10 bases. This CDR3 contains 18 residues. CDR1 is SGHVS, CDR2 FQNEAQ, per germline. Unmatched junction bases numbered 11, after V lost 1 base and J lost 4 bases. Here the CDR3 reads CASSLVELAGEVADTQYF. The CDR3 bases are TGTGCCAGCAGCTTAGTGGAGCTAGCGGGAGAAGTGGCAGATACGCAGTATTTT.

The sample holds a few counts of this clone. The V call is TRBV10-1, the J call TRBJ2-1; D is possibly TRBD1 (6 bases). The germline V gene encodes CDR1 WNHNN and CDR2 SYGVQD (reference sequence). V lost 9 bases and J 8 bases, leaving 17 bases between the germline ends. CDR3 length: 13 residues. This CDR3 reads CASYARRTDEQFF. Written as DNA, the CDR3 is TGCGCCAGTTATGCTAGAAGGACAGATGAGCAGTTCTTC.

J is TRBJ1-1 and V is TRBV6-5; 9 nucleotides agree with TRBD1. Trimming at V came to 1 base and at J to 10 bases, leaving 10 bases not matched to a gene. The germline V gene encodes CDR1 MNHEY and CDR2 SVGAGI. The CDR3 is 15 residues long. The chain's CDR3 is CASSYYDRGVRGAFF. CDR3 bases: TGTGCCAGCAGTTACTATGACAGGGGGGTTCGGGGAGCTTTCTTT.

A few counts support this clone. A read error may account for a junction end that differs from germline. V and J are TRBV9 and TRBJ2-7; 10 bases align to TRBD2. Germline CDR1 SGDLS, CDR2 YYNGEE. The CDR3 spans 13 residues. As DNA, the CDR3 is TGTGCCAGCAGCGACGGACTAGCGGACCCCCAGCTCTTC. Residues: CASSDGLADPQLF.

The chain uses TRBV4-1 and TRBJ2-7; D uncertain. The V end lost 1 base, the J end lost 7 bases, and 11 bases lay between the germline ends. Germline V gives CDR1 MGHRA, CDR2 YSYEKL. CDR3 length: 13 residues. Written as DNA, the CDR3 is TGCGCCAGCAGCCAAGTCGTGTCGGAGGAGCAGTACTTC. Protein product: CASSQVVSEEQYF.

The V and J genes are TRBV18 and TRBJ2-3; TRBD1 aligns across 9 bases. Germline V gene sequence: CDR1 KGHSH, CDR2 LQKENI. V lost 4 bases, J lost 4 bases, and 3 bases stayed unmatched. The CDR3 covers 14 residues. The CDR3 nucleotides are TGTGCCAGCTCACGGGACAGGGCCCCAGATACGCAGTATTTT. Translating it yields CASSRDRAPDTQYF.